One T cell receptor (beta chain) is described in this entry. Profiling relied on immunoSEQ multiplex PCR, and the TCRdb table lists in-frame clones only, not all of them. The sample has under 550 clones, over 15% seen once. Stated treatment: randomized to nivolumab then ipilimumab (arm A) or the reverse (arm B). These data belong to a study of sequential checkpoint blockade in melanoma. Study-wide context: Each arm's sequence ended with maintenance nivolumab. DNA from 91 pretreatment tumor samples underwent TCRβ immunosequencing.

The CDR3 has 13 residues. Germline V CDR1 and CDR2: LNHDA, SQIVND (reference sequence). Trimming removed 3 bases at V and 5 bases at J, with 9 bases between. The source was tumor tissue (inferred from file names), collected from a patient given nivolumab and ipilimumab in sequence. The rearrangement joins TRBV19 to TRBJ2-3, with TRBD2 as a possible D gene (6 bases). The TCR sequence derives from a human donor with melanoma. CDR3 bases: TGTGCCAGTAGTATGGGGGGAGGAGATACGCAGTATTTT. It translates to CASSMGGGDTQYF.